The rows below give T cell receptor beta chains drawn from one sample of a study of blood T cells in healthy people across ages. MiXCR, applied by TCRdb to the 5' RACE reads, yields one record per CDR3 protein. The sample lists 1.2 million to 1.5 million distinct CDR3 sequences; approximately 59% were seen once. Sample: blood. The receptors here all came from a young man in good health. CDR3s include the opening cysteine and the closing phenylalanine or tryptophan. D genes are given only for firm matches. A row's size may be missing; if present it is once, few, many or a size class.

V,D,size,J,DNA,CDR3
TRBV7-2,TRBD1,-,TRBJ1-5,TGTGCCAGCAGCCGACTCCGGGCACAGGGGCAGCCCCAGCATTTT,CASSRLRAQGQPQHF
TRBV11-2,TRBD2,-,TRBJ2-3,TGTGCCAGCAGCTTAGGGGGGGGTCGCACAGATACGCAGTATTTT,CASSLGGGRTDTQYF
TRBV6-5,-,-,TRBJ2-1,TGTGCCAGCAGTCGAGGGGTTCTAGTCGACGGCGATGAGCAGTTCTTC,CASSRGVLVDGDEQFF
TRBV7-2,-,many,TRBJ2-1,TGTGCCAGCAGCTACGACCCTAGCGCTACCTACAATGAGCAGTTCTTC,CASSYDPSATYNEQFF
TRBV29-1,-,few,TRBJ1-2,TGCAGCGTTGTGGTAGGGAAAGCCTATGGGGCTGGCTACACCTTC,CSVVVGKAYGAGYTF
TRBV7-2,-,few,TRBJ2-3,TGTGCCAGCAGCTCGTTGTTATCTACAGATACGCAGTATTTT,CASSSLLSTDTQYF
TRBV6-5,TRBD2,-,TRBJ2-3,TGTGCCAGCAGTCCTTTAGCGGGGGGAACTTTTGATGCGCAGTATTTT,CASSPLAGGTFDAQYF
TRBV24-1,-,-,TRBJ2-3,TGTGCCACCAGTGATGCCGGGACGGAAAACACAGATACGCAGTATTTT,CATSDAGTENTDTQYF
TRBV4-1,-,-,TRBJ2-3,TGCGCCAGCAGCCAAGATCGGTGGAATACGCAGTATTTT,CASSQDRWNTQYF
TRBV5-1,TRBD1,few,TRBJ1-1,TGCGCCAGCCCCCGAGACAGGGGGGCTGAAGCTTTCTTT,CASPRDRGAEAFF
TRBV27,TRBD2,-,TRBJ2-1,TGTGCCAGCAGTATCCGACTAGCGGGAGGGCGGAATGAGCAGTTCTTC,CASSIRLAGGRNEQFF
TRBV12-3/TRBV12-4,-,-,TRBJ2-1,TGTGCCAGCAGTGTCGGCCCCGGGGGCGATGAGCAGTTCTTC,CASSVGPGGDEQFF
TRBV5-1,-,-,TRBJ1-2,TGCGCCAGCAGCTTGGGGATCAGGGACCCCTGGGACGATGGCTACACCTTC,CASSLGIRDPWDDGYTF
TRBV20-1,TRBD2,few,TRBJ2-7,TGCAGTGCTAGAGATGGGGCGGGGGGGCCTAACGAGCAGTACTTC,CSARDGAGGPNEQYF
TRBV12-3/TRBV12-4,TRBD1,many,TRBJ1-1,TGTGCCAGCAGTAGGGGACAGGGGTTCCTGAACACTGAAGCTTTCTTT,CASSRGQGFLNTEAFF
TRBV21-1,-,-,TRBJ1-5,TGTGCCAGCAGCAAAGTACGGGGGAGACAGGGCTATAGCAATCAGCCCCAGCATTTT,CASSKVRGRQGYSNQPQHF
TRBV7-9,-,-,TRBJ2-3,TGTGCCAGCAGTCTTAGTGGTTGGGGGGGCCTTGGAGATACGCAGTATTTT,CASSLSGWGGLGDTQYF
TRBV27,TRBD2,few,TRBJ2-7,TGTGCCAGCAGTTTAGCGGGAGTTAACTACGAGCAGTACTTC,CASSLAGVNYEQYF
TRBV6-2/TRBV6-3,-,many,TRBJ1-5,TGTGCCAGCAGTTACTCGAGTCCGGAGGGACAGCCCCAGCATTTT,CASSYSSPEGQPQHF
TRBV30,TRBD1,-,TRBJ2-7,TGTGCCTCCAGGACAGGTTCTAGCTCCTACGAGCAGTACTTC,CASRTGSSSYEQYF
TRBV27,-,few,TRBJ2-7,TGTGCCAGCAGTTTGTCGGTACAGGGACCCGAGCAGTACTTC,CASSLSVQGPEQYF
TRBV29-1,TRBD1,-,TRBJ2-2,TGCAGCGTTGCACATGACAGGGACATATCGAACACCGGGGAGCTGTTTTTT,CSVAHDRDISNTGELFF
TRBV7-9,TRBD2,few,TRBJ2-3,TGTGCCAGCAGCCCCGGGACTAGCGGGAGGTTAACAGATACGCAGTATTTT,CASSPGTSGRLTDTQYF
TRBV4-2,-,-,TRBJ2-3,TGTGCCAGCAGCCAAGGGGCAGGGACCCCTAGCACAGATACGCAGTATTTT,CASSQGAGTPSTDTQYF
TRBV5-1,-,-,TRBJ2-7,TGCGCCAGCAGCCCGGTCCCGACCTCCGGGACGGTCTCCTACGAGCAGTACTTC,CASSPVPTSGTVSYEQYF
TRBV4-2,-,-,TRBJ2-6,TGTGCCAGCAGCCAAGATGAGGGGTGGGGCCCTAACTCTGGGGCCAACGTCCTGACTTTC,CASSQDEGWGPNSGANVLTF
TRBV12-3/TRBV12-4,TRBD2,few,TRBJ2-7,TGTGCCAGCAGTTTAGAGGGTAGCGGGGTCTACGAGCAGTACTTC,CASSLEGSGVYEQYF
TRBV6-2/TRBV6-3,TRBD2,-,TRBJ2-7,TGTGCCAGCAGTTACTTCGGTGGTACTAGCGGTAGTTACGAGCAGTACTTC,CASSYFGGTSGSYEQYF
TRBV4-1,-,-,TRBJ2-4,TGCGCCAGCAGCCAAGAACCGACAGGCCTTAACATTCAGTACTTC,CASSQEPTGLNIQYF
TRBV20-1,-,-,TRBJ2-4,TGCAGTGCTAGAGATCTAAAGGGTGCGGCCAAAAACATTCAGTACTTC,CSARDLKGAAKNIQYF
TRBV10-3,-,once,TRBJ1-1,TGTGCCATCAGTGAGGCAGTGGATCTCACTGAAGCTTTCTTT,CAISEAVDLTEAFF
TRBV21-1,-,-,TRBJ2-4,TGTGCCAGCAGCAAAACGGCTACAGGGGGCTTGACCAAAAACATTCAGTACTTC,CASSKTATGGLTKNIQYF
TRBV20-1,-,-,TRBJ2-7,TGCAGTGCCACTACAGGGCTCCACGAGCAGTACTTC,CSATTGLHEQYF
TRBV7-8,-,-,TRBJ2-7,TGTGCCAGCAGCCCTGGACTAGGGGGTGGAGAGCAGTACTTC,CASSPGLGGGEQYF
TRBV2,TRBD2,-,TRBJ2-7,TGTGCCAGCAGTGCGGCATCGGGGGGCTACGAGCAGTACTTC,CASSAASGGYEQYF
TRBV6-5,TRBD1,few,TRBJ2-5,TGTGCCAGCAGAAACAGGGGTTATTTCCAAGAGACCCAGTACTTC,CASRNRGYFQETQYF
TRBV20-1,TRBD1,-,TRBJ1-5,TGCAGTGCCTACAGGGGAGGGAGCGCCAATCAGCCCCAGCATTTT,CSAYRGGSANQPQHF
TRBV15,TRBD2,-,TRBJ2-5,TGTGCCACCAGCAGACCGGGACTAGCGGGAGGTAAACAGTACTTC,CATSRPGLAGGKQYF
TRBV11-2,-,-,TRBJ2-1,TGTGCCAGCAGCTTAAATACAGGGGGGGGTGAGCAGTTCTTC,CASSLNTGGGEQFF
TRBV6-6,TRBD2,-,TRBJ2-7,TGTGCCAGCAGCTCACGAAGGGCGGGAGTAGGAACCTACGAGCAGTACTTC,CASSSRRAGVGTYEQYF
TRBV7-9,-,few,TRBJ1-1,TGTGCCAGCAGCTTACCCAGGGGCCAGGGGGCTTTCTTT,CASSLPRGQGAFF
TRBV29-1,TRBD1,few,TRBJ2-5,TGCAGCGTTGAAGACAGGGGGCGCTTGGAGACCCAGTACTTC,CSVEDRGRLETQYF
TRBV5-4,-,-,TRBJ2-3,TGTGCCAGCAGCTTGTCGGCTGAGCGCACAGATACGCAGTATTTT,CASSLSAERTDTQYF
TRBV4-3,-,few,TRBJ2-4,TGCGCCAGCAGCCAAGGGGACACCTCCAAAAACATTCAGTACTTC,CASSQGDTSKNIQYF